Each of the 15 T cell receptor beta chains below was sequenced from the same sample in a study of T cells after yellow fever vaccination. Each CDR3 protein is one row after TCRdb ran MiXCR on the 5' RACE reads. The sample carries around 31,000 distinct CDR3 sequences, roughly a tenth recorded once. The source material was PBMCs, either bulk or a sorted T-cell subset (CD4+, CD8+, memory, or dextramer-sorted; not recorded which), sampled approximately 15 days after the first yellow fever vaccination. The source is a man younger than 35 who received the YFV17D yellow fever vaccine.

The rearrangement links TRBV2 to TRBJ1-1; perhaps TRBD1 as D (5 bases). V gave up 11 bases and J gave up 0 bases, with 31 bases separating them. Per the germline V gene, CDR1 is SNHLY and CDR2 is FYNNEI. The CDR3 is made up of 19 amino acids. The CDR3 DNA follows: TGTGCCTTCAGTTTAAGTCGAGCGTGGCTCACAGGCTTGAACACTGAAGCTTTCTTT. It translates to CAFSLSRAWLTGLNTEAFF.

The chain joins TRBV4-1 to TRBJ2-5, with D possibly matching TRBD2 (5 bases). The ends were cut back, 4 bases at V and 3 bases at J, with 12 bases in the middle. CDR3 length: 14 residues. Germline values: CDR1 MGHRA, CDR2 YSYEKL. The CDR3 DNA reads as TGCGCCAGCAGCCCCCTCCCGGGGAAAGAGACCCAGTACTTC. Protein: CASSPLPGKETQYF.

This clonotype showed up many times. The rearrangement links TRBV20-1 to TRBJ2-2, with D maybe TRBD1 (5 bases). Germline assignment: CDR1 DFQATT and CDR2 SNEGSKA (reference sequence). This CDR3 contains 13 residues. Deletions cut 6 bases from V and 2 bases from J, with 10 bases between. The CDR3 nucleotides are TGCAGTGCATCGGACACAAACACCGGGGAGCTGTTTTTT. This encodes CSASDTNTGELFF.

This clonotype came up many times. The rearrangement joins TRBV5-6 to TRBJ1-2; possible D gene TRBD1, 5 bases. This CDR3 is built from 13 residues. The germline CDR1 and CDR2 sequences are SGHDT and YYEEEE. V lost 0 bases to trimming and J lost 6 bases, with 9 bases between them. The CDR3 DNA is TGTGCCAGCAGCTTGGCCCGGGGGGATGGCTACACCTTC. Its translation: CASSLARGDGYTF.

On this clonotype: A much larger clone differs by one base, so this may be a read error. The rearrangement links TRBV14 to TRBJ1-4; tentatively, D is TRBD1 (6 bases). The CDR3 runs to 16 residues. Looked up from germline, CDR1 is SGHDN and CDR2 is FVKESK. The CDR3 sequence is CDSSQVAQQGNEKLFF. Here the CDR3 DNA reads TGTGACAGCAGCCAAGTCGCTCAACAGGGAAATGAAAAACTGTTTTTT.

There are many counts of this clonotype. The chain couples TRBV7-2 to TRBJ2-1; D remains unclear. V was cut by 5 bases and J by 8 bases, with 10 bases left in between. This CDR3 comprises 12 residues. Germline CDR1 and CDR2: SGHTA and FQGNSA. The CDR3 DNA sequence: TGTGCCAGCAGCCCGCCTCGGGATGAGCAGTTCTTC. It translates to CASSPPRDEQFF.

The table lists this clonotype with many counts. This sequence joins TRBV18 and TRBJ2-3, with unresolved D. Trimming took 7 bases from V and 4 from J, leaving 6 bases between them. The CDR3 consists of 11 residues. Germline-derived CDR1 and CDR2 are KGHSH and LQKENI. The CDR3 DNA sequence: TGTGCCAGCTTACGCGCAGATACGCAGTATTTT. Residues: CASLRADTQYF.

A word on this clonotype: One base away lies a much larger clone, so this may be a sequencing read error. CDR3 DNA: TGCGCCAGCAGCTTGATATTTGCCCAGGTGAAGACAGAGACCCAGTACTTC. Its protein product is CASSLIFAQVKTETQYF. The chain carries TRBV5-1 and TRBJ2-5, with no clear D. The germline CDR1 and CDR2 sequences are SGHRS and YFSETQ. V shed 1 base and J shed 4 bases, with 20 bases lying between them. This CDR3 has 17 residues.

This clonotype was seen at least ten times. This chain uses TRBV18 with TRBJ1-6; tentatively, D is TRBD1 (5 bases). Trimming shortened V by 4 bases and J by 7 bases, and 5 bases separated the two germline ends. The V gene's germline CDR1 is KGHSH and CDR2 LQKENI. CDR3 size: 12 residues. Here the CDR3 DNA reads TGTGCCAGCTCACAGGGGAATTCACCCCTCCACTTT. The encoded protein is CASSQGNSPLHF.

This clonotype was observed many times. V usage is TRBV4-1 and J usage is TRBJ1-5; D is unclear. Trimming pared 6 bases from V and 2 bases from J, leaving 17 bases between. Germline assignment: CDR1 MGHRA and CDR2 YSYEKL. CDR3 length: 16 residues. The CDR3 loop reads CASSLRSKSGNQPQHF. The DNA for the CDR3 is TGCGCCAGCAGTTTGCGCTCCAAGTCGGGCAATCAGCCCCAGCATTTT.

This clonotype has ten or more counts. The chain has TRBV4-2 and TRBJ2-3; 8 positions agree with TRBD2. The CDR3 has 16 residues. The V gene end was trimmed by 0 bases and the J gene end by 4 bases; junction bases not matched to a gene: 6. The germline CDR1 and CDR2 sequences are LGHNA and YNFKEQ. The CDR3 DNA reads as TGTGCCAGCAGCCAAGATATCGGGGGGGCTTCAGATACGCAGTATTTT. This encodes CASSQDIGGASDTQYF.

Concerning this clonotype itself: It may be a read error: a sequence one base away is much more abundant. The rearrangement links TRBV7-3 to TRBJ1-1; no clear D. CDR3 length equals 13 residues. The V end lost 4 bases, the J end lost 3 bases, and 9 bases lay between the germline ends. Germline CDR1 is SGHTA and CDR2 is FQGTGA. The CDR3 reads CASSSTWDTEAFF. CDR3 in DNA: TGTGCCAGCAGCTCCACATGGGACACTGAAGCTTTCTTT. Combining the CDR3 with reference TRBV7-3 and TRBJ1-1 gives the whole variable domain GAGVSQTPSNKVTEKGKYVELRCDPISGHTALYWYRQSLGQGPEFLIYFQGTGAADDSGLPNDRFFAVRPEGSVSTLKIQRTERGDSAVYLCASSSTWDTEAFFGQGTRLTVV.

This clonotype came up many times. CDR3 DNA sequence: TGTGCCAGCAGCTTAATCGACTCCTCCTACGAGCAGTACTTC. This gives the protein CASSLIDSSYEQYF. V usage is TRBV13 and J usage is TRBJ2-7; D not certain. V lost 2 bases and J 0 bases, leaving 8 bases between the germline ends. CDR3 length equals 14 residues. CDR1 and CDR2 from the germline V gene are PRHDT and FYEKMQ (reference sequence).

At least ten counts were recorded for this clonotype. The CDR3 nucleotides read TGCGCCAGCAGCTTGACGGCAAACTCTGGAAACACCATATATTTT. Translated: CASSLTANSGNTIYF. The genes are TRBV5-1 and TRBJ1-3, with D unresolved. This CDR3 has 15 amino acids. In germline, CDR1 is SGHRS, CDR2 YFSETQ. V lost 1 base, J lost 0 bases, and 8 bases lay in between.

Ten or more counts support this clonotype. The chain employs TRBV20-1 and TRBJ2-1, with 9 positions matching TRBD2. Per the germline V gene, CDR1 is DFQATT and CDR2 is SNEGSKA (reference sequence). The CDR3 sequence is 13 residues long. Trimming at V came to 2 bases and at J to 12 bases, leaving 8 bases not matched to a gene. This CDR3 reads CSARSGTSLLQFF. CDR3 nucleotides: TGCAGTGCTAGAAGCGGGACTAGCTTGTTGCAGTTCTTC.